The rows below give T cell receptor beta chains drawn from one sample of a study of blood T cells in healthy people across ages. TCRdb independently ran MiXCR on the 5' RACE reads; one entry per CDR3 protein. Of approximately 1.5 million distinct CDR3 sequences in the sample, almost 35% were seen once. Input material: blood. The receptor source for this set is a woman aged 25-40 years in good health. CDR3s include the opening cysteine and the closing phenylalanine or tryptophan. D genes are given only for firm matches. Some rows mark clone size as missing; the rest say once, few, many or name a class of expanded clone.

clone size: NA; D gene: NA; J gene: TRBJ2-5; V gene: TRBV4-2; CDR3 protein: CASSQNSRGTDYKQYF; CDR3 DNA: TGTGCCAGCAGCCAAAATAGTCGGGGCACCGACTACAAGCAGTACTTC
clone size: few; D gene: NA; J gene: TRBJ2-1; V gene: TRBV28; CDR3 protein: CASSGDPRGSYNEQFF; CDR3 DNA: TGTGCCAGCAGTGGGGACCCTCGAGGCTCCTACAATGAGCAGTTCTTC
clone size: NA; D gene: NA; J gene: TRBJ2-6; V gene: TRBV30; CDR3 protein: CAWSFTHAVSGANVLTF; CDR3 DNA: TGTGCCTGGAGTTTTACCCACGCCGTCTCTGGGGCCAACGTCCTGACTTTC
clone size: few; D gene: TRBD2; J gene: TRBJ2-1; V gene: TRBV10-3; CDR3 protein: CAISGAGGWNEQFF; CDR3 DNA: TGTGCCATCAGTGGAGCGGGGGGGTGGAATGAGCAGTTCTTC
clone size: NA; D gene: TRBD2; J gene: TRBJ2-1; V gene: TRBV7-9; CDR3 protein: CASSSSGRFNEQFF; CDR3 DNA: TGTGCCAGCAGCTCTAGCGGGAGATTTAATGAGCAGTTCTTC
clone size: few; D gene: NA; J gene: TRBJ2-5; V gene: TRBV27; CDR3 protein: CASSLSRGLGMGTQYF; CDR3 DNA: TGTGCCAGCAGTTTATCTAGGGGACTGGGAATGGGGACCCAGTACTTC
clone size: few; D gene: TRBD1; J gene: TRBJ2-5; V gene: TRBV28; CDR3 protein: CASSSPGDRNQETQYF; CDR3 DNA: TGTGCCAGCAGTTCGCCTGGGGACAGAAACCAAGAGACCCAGTACTTC
clone size: NA; D gene: NA; J gene: TRBJ2-1; V gene: TRBV30; CDR3 protein: CAWSGSPSYNEQFF; CDR3 DNA: TGTGCCTGGAGCGGGTCCCCCTCCTACAATGAGCAGTTCTTC
clone size: few; D gene: TRBD1; J gene: TRBJ2-7; V gene: TRBV11-1; CDR3 protein: CASSSDRDVTYEQYF; CDR3 DNA: TGTGCCAGCAGCTCTGACAGGGATGTAACCTACGAGCAGTACTTC
clone size: NA; D gene: NA; J gene: TRBJ1-1; V gene: TRBV30; CDR3 protein: CAWGVGGGTEAFF; CDR3 DNA: TGTGCCTGGGGTGTTGGTGGGGGAACTGAAGCTTTCTTT
clone size: NA; D gene: TRBD1; J gene: TRBJ1-2; V gene: TRBV9; CDR3 protein: CASSPVRTGGQFGYTF; CDR3 DNA: TGTGCCAGCAGCCCCGTTCGGACAGGGGGGCAATTTGGCTACACCTTC
clone size: NA; D gene: TRBD2; J gene: TRBJ2-1; V gene: TRBV4-2; CDR3 protein: CASSQGHSGTFNEQFF; CDR3 DNA: TGTGCCAGCAGCCAAGGACATAGCGGGACCTTCAATGAGCAGTTCTTC
clone size: NA; D gene: TRBD1; J gene: TRBJ1-5; V gene: TRBV20-1; CDR3 protein: CSARTRQGASNQPQHF; CDR3 DNA: TGCAGTGCTCGGACTCGACAGGGGGCTAGCAATCAGCCCCAGCATTTT
clone size: many; D gene: TRBD1; J gene: TRBJ1-2; V gene: TRBV4-1; CDR3 protein: CASSQDAGGNDGYTF; CDR3 DNA: TGCGCCAGCAGCCAAGATGCAGGGGGCAACGATGGCTACACCTTC
clone size: NA; D gene: NA; J gene: TRBJ2-5; V gene: TRBV20-1; CDR3 protein: CSARGFSQETRYF; CDR3 DNA: TGCAGTGCTAGAGGTTTCTCCCAAGAGACCCGGTACTTC
clone size: NA; D gene: TRBD1; J gene: TRBJ2-7; V gene: TRBV30; CDR3 protein: CAWSGGGYYEQYF; CDR3 DNA: TGTGCCTGGAGTGGAGGGGGCTACTACGAGCAGTACTTC
clone size: few; D gene: TRBD2; J gene: TRBJ2-1; V gene: TRBV4-2; CDR3 protein: CASSQDRASGYNEQFF; CDR3 DNA: TGTGCCAGCAGCCAAGATCGGGCTAGCGGGTACAATGAGCAGTTCTTC
clone size: many; D gene: NA; J gene: TRBJ2-3; V gene: TRBV20-1; CDR3 protein: CSAGDGSSTDTQYF; CDR3 DNA: TGCAGTGCTGGAGATGGATCTAGCACAGATACGCAGTATTTT
clone size: many; D gene: NA; J gene: TRBJ2-1; V gene: TRBV9; CDR3 protein: CASSPRTDRGEQFF; CDR3 DNA: TGTGCCAGCAGCCCCCGGACAGACCGGGGTGAGCAGTTCTTC
clone size: NA; D gene: NA; J gene: TRBJ2-3; V gene: TRBV5-1; CDR3 protein: CASSPGAAVPDTQYF; CDR3 DNA: TGCGCCAGCAGCCCTGGAGCTGCGGTCCCAGATACGCAGTATTTT
clone size: NA; D gene: TRBD1; J gene: TRBJ1-2; V gene: TRBV7-2; CDR3 protein: CASSLARGRIDYGYTF; CDR3 DNA: TGTGCCAGCAGCTTAGCCAGGGGGCGCATCGACTATGGCTACACCTTC
clone size: few; D gene: TRBD1; J gene: TRBJ2-7; V gene: TRBV10-2; CDR3 protein: CASMPGTASYEQYF; CDR3 DNA: TGCGCCAGCATGCCCGGGACAGCATCCTACGAGCAGTACTTC
clone size: few; D gene: TRBD2; J gene: TRBJ2-5; V gene: TRBV7-2; CDR3 protein: CASWLGREDATQYF; CDR3 DNA: TGTGCCAGCTGGCTGGGGCGGGAGGACGCGACCCAGTACTTC
clone size: NA; D gene: NA; J gene: TRBJ1-1; V gene: TRBV20-1; CDR3 protein: CSARRTKGEAFF; CDR3 DNA: TGCAGTGCTAGACGGACTAAAGGTGAAGCTTTCTTT
clone size: NA; D gene: TRBD1; J gene: TRBJ1-2; V gene: TRBV12-3/TRBV12-4; CDR3 protein: CASSLRPVLGTGTGGYTF; CDR3 DNA: TGTGCCAGCAGTTTAAGGCCGGTTCTCGGGACAGGGACCGGTGGCTACACCTTC
clone size: NA; D gene: NA; J gene: TRBJ2-5; V gene: TRBV20-1; CDR3 protein: CSAGVAGRRVETQYF; CDR3 DNA: TGCAGTGCTGGAGTGGCGGGACGGAGGGTAGAGACCCAGTACTTC